What follows is one T cell receptor beta chain and its context. The antigen remains unidentified. This specimen comes from a study of T cells in localized non-small cell lung cancer. This CDR3 spans 12 amino acids. CDR1 SGHNT and CDR2 YYREEE come from the germline V gene (reference sequence). Trimming took 2 bases from V and 10 from J, leaving 12 bases between them. The method was immunoSEQ multiplex PCR; TCRdb's version includes in-frame clones alone and lacks a portion of them. This sample has over 30,000 clones; less than 80% occur once, and the top ten carry 35% to 40%. Study-level points and caveats: Heterogeneity within the tumor remains possible, as just one region underwent sequencing. There was an association of higher blood T cell density with longer overall survival. Maximal T cell clonality occurred in uninvolved adjacent lung, with tumor ranking below it. Median detection of top 100 tumor clones in adjacent lung was around 57 clones.

The receptor comes from a male donor aged 60 or over with stage II squamous cell lung carcinoma. Material: peripheral blood, obtained before any cancer treatment. The chain employs TRBV5-4 and TRBJ1-1; TRBD1 is a possible D gene (5 bases). The CDR3 nucleotides read TGTGCCAGCAGCTTTTCGCGAAGGGGAGCTTTCTTT. Translated: CASSFSRRGAFF.